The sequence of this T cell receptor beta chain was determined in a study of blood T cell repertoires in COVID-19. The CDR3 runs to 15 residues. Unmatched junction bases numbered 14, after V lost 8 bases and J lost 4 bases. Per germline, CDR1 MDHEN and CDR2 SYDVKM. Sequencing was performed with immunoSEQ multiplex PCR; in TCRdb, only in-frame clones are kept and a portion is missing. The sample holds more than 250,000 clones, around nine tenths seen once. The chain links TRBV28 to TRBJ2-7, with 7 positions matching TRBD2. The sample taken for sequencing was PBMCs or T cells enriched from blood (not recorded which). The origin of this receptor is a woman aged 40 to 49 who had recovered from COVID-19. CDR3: CASWGSASGHYEQYF. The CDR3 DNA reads TGTGCCAGCTGGGGGTCGGCTAGCGGACATTACGAGCAGTACTTC.